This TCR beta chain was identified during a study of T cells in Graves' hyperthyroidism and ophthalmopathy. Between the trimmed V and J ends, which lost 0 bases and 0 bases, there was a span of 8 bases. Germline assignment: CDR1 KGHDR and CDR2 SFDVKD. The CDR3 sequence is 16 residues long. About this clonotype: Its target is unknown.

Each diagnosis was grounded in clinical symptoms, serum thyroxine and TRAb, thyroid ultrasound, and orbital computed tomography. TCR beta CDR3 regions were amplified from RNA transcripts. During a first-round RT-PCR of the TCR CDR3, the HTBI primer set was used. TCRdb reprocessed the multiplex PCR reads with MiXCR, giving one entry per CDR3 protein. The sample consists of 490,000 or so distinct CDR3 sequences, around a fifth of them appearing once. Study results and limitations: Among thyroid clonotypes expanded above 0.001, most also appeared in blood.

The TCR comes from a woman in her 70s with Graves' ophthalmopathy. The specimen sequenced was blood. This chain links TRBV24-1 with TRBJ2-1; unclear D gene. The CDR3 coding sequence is TGTGCCACCAGTGATTTGTACAAGAGCTCCTACAATGAGCAGTTCTTC. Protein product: CATSDLYKSSYNEQFF.